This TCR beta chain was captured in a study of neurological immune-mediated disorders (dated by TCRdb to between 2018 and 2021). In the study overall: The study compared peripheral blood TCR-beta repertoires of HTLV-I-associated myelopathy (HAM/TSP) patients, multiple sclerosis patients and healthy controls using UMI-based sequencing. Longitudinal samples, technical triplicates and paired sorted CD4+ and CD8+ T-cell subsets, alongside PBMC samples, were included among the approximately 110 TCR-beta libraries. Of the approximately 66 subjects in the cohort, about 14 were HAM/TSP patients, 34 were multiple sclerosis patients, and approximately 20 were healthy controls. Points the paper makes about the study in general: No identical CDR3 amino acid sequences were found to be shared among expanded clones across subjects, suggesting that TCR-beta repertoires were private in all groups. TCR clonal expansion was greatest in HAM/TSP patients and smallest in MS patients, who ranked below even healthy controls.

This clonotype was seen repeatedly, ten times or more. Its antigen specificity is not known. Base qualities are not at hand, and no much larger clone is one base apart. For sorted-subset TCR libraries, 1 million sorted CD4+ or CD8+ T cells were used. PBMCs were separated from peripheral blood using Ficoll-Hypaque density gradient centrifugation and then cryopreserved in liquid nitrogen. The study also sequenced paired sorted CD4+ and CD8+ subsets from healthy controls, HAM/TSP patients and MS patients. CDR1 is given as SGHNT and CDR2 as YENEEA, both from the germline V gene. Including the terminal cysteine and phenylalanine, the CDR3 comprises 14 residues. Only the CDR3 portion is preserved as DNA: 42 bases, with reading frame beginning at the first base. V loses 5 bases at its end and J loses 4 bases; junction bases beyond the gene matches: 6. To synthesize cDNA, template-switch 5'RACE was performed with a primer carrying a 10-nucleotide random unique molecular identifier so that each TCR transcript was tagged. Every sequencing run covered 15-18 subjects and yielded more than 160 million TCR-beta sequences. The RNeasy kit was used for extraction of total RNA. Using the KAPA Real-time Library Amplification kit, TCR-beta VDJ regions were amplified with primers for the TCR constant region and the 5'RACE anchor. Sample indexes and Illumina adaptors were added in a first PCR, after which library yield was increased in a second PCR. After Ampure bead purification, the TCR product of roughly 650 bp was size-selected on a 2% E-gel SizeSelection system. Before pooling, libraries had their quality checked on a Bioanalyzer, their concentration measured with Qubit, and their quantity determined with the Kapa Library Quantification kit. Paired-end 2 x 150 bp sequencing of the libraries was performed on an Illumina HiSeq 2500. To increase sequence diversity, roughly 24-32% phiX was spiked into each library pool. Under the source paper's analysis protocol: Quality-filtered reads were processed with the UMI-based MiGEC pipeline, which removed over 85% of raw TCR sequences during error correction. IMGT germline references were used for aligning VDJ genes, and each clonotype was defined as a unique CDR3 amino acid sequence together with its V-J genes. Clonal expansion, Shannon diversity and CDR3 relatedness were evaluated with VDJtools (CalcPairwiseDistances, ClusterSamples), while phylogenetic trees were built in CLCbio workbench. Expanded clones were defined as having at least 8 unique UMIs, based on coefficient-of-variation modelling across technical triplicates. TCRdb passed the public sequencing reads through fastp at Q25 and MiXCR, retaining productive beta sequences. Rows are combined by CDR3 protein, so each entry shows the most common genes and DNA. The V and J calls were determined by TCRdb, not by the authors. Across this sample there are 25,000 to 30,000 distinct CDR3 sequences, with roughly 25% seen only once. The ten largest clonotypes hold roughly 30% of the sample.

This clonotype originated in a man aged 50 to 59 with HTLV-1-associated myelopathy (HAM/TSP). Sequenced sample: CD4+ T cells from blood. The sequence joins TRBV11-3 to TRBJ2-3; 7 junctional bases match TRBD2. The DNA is TGTGCCAGCAGCCCCCGGGGGGACCCAGATACGCAGTATTTT. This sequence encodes CASSPRGDPDTQYF. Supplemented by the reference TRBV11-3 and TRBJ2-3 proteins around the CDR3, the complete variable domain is EAGVVQSPRYKIIEKKQPVAFWCNPISGHNTLYWYLQNLGQGPELLIRYENEEAVDDSQLPKDRFSAERLKGVDSTLKIQPAELGDSAVYLCASSPRGDPDTQYFGPGTRLTVL.